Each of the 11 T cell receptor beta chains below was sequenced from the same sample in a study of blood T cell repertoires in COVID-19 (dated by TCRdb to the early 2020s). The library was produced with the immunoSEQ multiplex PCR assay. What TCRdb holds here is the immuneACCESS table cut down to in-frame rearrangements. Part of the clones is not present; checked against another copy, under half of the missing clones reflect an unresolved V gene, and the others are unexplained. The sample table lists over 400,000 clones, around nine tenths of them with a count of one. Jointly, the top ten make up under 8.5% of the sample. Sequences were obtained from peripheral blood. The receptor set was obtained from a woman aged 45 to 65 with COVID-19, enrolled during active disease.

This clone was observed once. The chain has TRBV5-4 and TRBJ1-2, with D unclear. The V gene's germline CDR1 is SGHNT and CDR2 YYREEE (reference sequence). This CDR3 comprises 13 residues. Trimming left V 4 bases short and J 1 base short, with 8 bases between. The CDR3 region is CASSIDINYGYTF. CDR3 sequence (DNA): TGTGCCAGCAGCATAGACATTAACTATGGCTACACCTTC.

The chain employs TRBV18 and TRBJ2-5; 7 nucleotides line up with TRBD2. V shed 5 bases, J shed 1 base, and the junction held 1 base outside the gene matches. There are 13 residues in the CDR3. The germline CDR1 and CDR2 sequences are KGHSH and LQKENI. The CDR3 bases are TGTGCCAGCTCATGGACTAGCCAAGAGACCCAGTACTTC. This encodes CASSWTSQETQYF. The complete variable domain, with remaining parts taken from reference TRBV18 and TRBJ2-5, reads NAGVMQNPRHLVRRRGQEARLRCSPMKGHSHVYWYRQLPEEGLKFMVYLQKENIIDESGMPKERFSAEFPKEGPSILRIQQVVRGDSAAYFCASSWTSQETQYFGPGTRLLVL.

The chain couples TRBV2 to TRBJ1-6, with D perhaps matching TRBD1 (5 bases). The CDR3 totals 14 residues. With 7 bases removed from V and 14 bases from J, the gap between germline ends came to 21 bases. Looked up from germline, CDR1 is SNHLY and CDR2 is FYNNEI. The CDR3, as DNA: TGTGCCAGCACCCCAAATATACAGGTTTTGGCCCTCCACTTT. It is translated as CASTPNIQVLALHF.

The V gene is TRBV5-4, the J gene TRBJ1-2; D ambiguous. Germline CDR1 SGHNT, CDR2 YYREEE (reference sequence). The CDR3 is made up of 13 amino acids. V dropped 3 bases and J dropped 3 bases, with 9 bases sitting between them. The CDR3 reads CASSYEAYYGYTF. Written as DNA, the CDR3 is TGTGCCAGCAGCTACGAGGCCTACTATGGCTACACCTTC. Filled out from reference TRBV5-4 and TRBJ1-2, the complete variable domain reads ETGVTQSPTHLIKTRGQQVTLRCSSQSGHNTVSWYQQALGQGPQFIFQYYREEENGRGNFPPRFSGLQFPNYSSELNVNALELDDSALYLCASSYEAYYGYTFGSGTRLTVV.

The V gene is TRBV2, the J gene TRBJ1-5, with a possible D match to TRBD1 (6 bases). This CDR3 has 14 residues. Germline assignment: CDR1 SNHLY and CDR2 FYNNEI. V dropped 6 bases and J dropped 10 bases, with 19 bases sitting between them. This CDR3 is CASRKDSAIYPQHF. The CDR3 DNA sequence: TGTGCCAGCAGGAAGGACAGCGCGATTTATCCCCAGCATTTT.

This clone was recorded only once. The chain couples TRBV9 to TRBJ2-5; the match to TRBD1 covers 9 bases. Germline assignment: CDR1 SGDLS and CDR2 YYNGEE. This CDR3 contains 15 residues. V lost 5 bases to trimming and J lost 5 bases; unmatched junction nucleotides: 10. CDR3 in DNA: TGTGCCAGCAGTGCTCAACAGGGGGCTCTGGAGACCCAGTACTTC. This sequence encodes CASSAQQGALETQYF.

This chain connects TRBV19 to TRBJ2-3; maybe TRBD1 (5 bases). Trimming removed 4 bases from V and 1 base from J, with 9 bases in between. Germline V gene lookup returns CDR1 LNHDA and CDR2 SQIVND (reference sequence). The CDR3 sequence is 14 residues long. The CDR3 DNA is TGTGCCAGTAGTACCCTAGGGGGCACAGATACGCAGTATTTT. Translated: CASSTLGGTDTQYF.

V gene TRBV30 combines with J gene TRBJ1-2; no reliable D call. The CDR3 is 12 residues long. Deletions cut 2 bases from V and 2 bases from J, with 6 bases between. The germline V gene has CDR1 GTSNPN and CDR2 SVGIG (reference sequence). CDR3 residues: CAWSRVNYGYTF. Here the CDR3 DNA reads TGTGCCTGGAGTCGAGTAAACTATGGCTACACCTTC.

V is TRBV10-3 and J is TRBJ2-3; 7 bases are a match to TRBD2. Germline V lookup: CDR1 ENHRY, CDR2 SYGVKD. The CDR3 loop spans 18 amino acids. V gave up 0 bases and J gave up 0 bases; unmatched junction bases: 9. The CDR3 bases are TGTGCCATCAGTGAGTCGATTCGCGTGGGGGGGAGCACAGATACGCAGTATTTT. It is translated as CAISESIRVGGSTDTQYF.

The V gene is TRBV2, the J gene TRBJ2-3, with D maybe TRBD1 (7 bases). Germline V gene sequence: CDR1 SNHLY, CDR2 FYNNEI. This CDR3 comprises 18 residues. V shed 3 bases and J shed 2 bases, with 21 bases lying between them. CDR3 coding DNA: TGTGCCAGCAGTGATTTTGACCCGACTAGGGGGCCCACAGATACGCAGTATTTT. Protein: CASSDFDPTRGPTDTQYF.

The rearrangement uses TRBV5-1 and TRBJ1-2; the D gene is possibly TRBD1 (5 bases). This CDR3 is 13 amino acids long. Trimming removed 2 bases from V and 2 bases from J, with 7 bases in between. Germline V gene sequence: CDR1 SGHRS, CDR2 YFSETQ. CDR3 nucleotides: TGCGCCAGCAGCTTCAACAGGAACTATGGCTACACCTTC. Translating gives CASSFNRNYGYTF.